This T cell receptor (beta chain) was identified in a study of T-cell reconstitution after alpha-beta-depleted transplantation in children. Broader study findings: From surviving recipient T cells and thymic progenitors came the high day-60 TCRbeta diversity observed in some patients. By about two months after transplant, alpha-beta T cells reportedly arose from several hundred graft clones that had expanded. Newly produced T cells mostly accounted for T-cell counts and diversity one year post-transplant.

The CDR3 covers 13 residues. Germline loops: CDR1 ENHRY, CDR2 SYGVKD. V dropped 7 bases and J dropped 2 bases, with 10 bases sitting between them. For this clonotype: What it binds is unknown.

Unique molecular identifiers were incorporated into the prepared TCRbeta library. Each CDR3 protein is one row after TCRdb ran MiXCR on the PCR reads. Of 95,000 to 150,000 distinct CDR3 sequences in the sample, more than 20% were seen once. The chain employs TRBV10-3 and TRBJ2-3; the D gene is possibly TRBD2 (6 bases). Sequenced material: PBMCs, mostly from graft donor cells, taken 180 days after TCRalphabeta/CD19-depleted stem cell transplant. The TCR comes from a male patient aged 2 to 10 who had a stem cell transplant for chronic granulomatous disease, so the T cells may come from the graft donor. As DNA, the CDR3 is TGTGCCATCACCAGACTAGTCACAGATACGCAGTATTTT. This translates into CAITRLVTDTQYF.